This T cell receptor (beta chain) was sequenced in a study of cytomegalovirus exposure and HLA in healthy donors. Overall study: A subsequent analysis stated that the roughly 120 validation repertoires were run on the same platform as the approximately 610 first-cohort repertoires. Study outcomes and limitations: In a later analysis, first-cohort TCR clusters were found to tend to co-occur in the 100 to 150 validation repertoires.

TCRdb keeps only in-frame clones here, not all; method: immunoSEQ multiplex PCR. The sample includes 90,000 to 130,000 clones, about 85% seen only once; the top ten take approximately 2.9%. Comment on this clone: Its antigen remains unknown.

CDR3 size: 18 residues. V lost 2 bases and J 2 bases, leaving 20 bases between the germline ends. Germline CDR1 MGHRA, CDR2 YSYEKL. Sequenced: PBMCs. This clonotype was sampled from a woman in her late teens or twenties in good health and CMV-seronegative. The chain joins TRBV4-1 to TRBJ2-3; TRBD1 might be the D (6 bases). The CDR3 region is CASSQRLRTETFTDTQYF. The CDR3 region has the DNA TGCGCCAGCAGCCAACGACTCCGGACAGAAACCTTCACAGATACGCAGTATTTT.